This T cell receptor (beta chain) was recovered during a study of blood T cell repertoires in COVID-19. Study at large: Nucleic acid was either cDNA or gDNA, and it came from T cells, B-cell-depleted T cells, or PBMCs.

Method: immunoSEQ multiplex PCR; TCRdb's copy keeps in-frame clones and lacks some. The sample lists 200,000 to 250,000 clones, less than 85% seen once, with approximately 1.8% in the top ten. The CDR3 sequence is 13 residues long. Only a few counts were recorded for this clone. Two consecutive negative NP/OP PCR tests, clearance, or resolved symptoms defined Cohort 3 recovery. The source is a man in his sixties who had recovered from COVID-19. Sequenced sample: PBMCs or T cells enriched from blood (not recorded which). The rearrangement uses TRBV21-1 and TRBJ1-2. TRBV21-1 corresponds to a pseudogene. CDR3 coding DNA: TGTGCCAGCAGCAAAAGCACTAACTATGGCTACACCTTC. Translation gives CASSKSTNYGYTF.